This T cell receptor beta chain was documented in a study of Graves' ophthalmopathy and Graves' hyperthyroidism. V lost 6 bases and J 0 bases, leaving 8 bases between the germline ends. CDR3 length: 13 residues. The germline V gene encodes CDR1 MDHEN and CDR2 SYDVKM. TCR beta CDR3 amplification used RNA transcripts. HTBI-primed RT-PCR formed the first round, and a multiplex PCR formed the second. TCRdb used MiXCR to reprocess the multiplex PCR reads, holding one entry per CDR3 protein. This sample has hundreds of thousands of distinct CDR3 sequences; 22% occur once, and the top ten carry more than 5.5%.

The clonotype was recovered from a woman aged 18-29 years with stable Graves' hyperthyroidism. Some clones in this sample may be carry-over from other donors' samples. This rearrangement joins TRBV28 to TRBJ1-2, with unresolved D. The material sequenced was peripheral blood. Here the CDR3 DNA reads TGTGCCAGCAGGGACGGAACTAACTATGGCTACACCTTC. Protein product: CASRDGTNYGYTF.